Listed below are T cell receptor beta chains from one sample, sequenced in a study of neoadjuvant anti-PD-1 for oral cavity cancer. Method: immunoSEQ multiplex PCR; TCRdb's copy keeps in-frame clones and lacks some. The profile shows roughly 60,000 clones, approximately 80% of them singletons. The material sequenced was PBMCs, taken before nivolumab (anti-PD-1) treatment. These receptors all stem from a person aged 40 to 85 with oral cavity squamous cell carcinoma. Each CDR3 is given with its conserved first and last residue. Each record gives: CDR3 length, clone size, J gene, V gene, D gene, CDR3 protein, CDR3 DNA. A D gene is named only where the DNA matches it firmly. Rows give clone size only sometimes, using once, few, many, or a class for an expanded clone.

len: 13
abundance: -
j_gene: TRBJ2-7
v_gene: TRBV25-1
d_gene: TRBD2
CDR3aa: CASRQRDSYEQYF
CDR3nt: TGTGCCAGCCGTCAGCGGGACTCCTACGAGCAGTACTTC

len: 12
abundance: -
j_gene: TRBJ2-1
v_gene: TRBV9
d_gene: -
CDR3aa: CASSPDRGEQFF
CDR3nt: TGTGCCAGCAGCCCGGACAGAGGAGAGCAGTTCTTC

len: 16
abundance: -
j_gene: TRBJ2-1
v_gene: TRBV5-1
d_gene: TRBD2
CDR3aa: CASSLQREPSYNEQFF
CDR3nt: TGCGCCAGCAGCCTTCAGCGGGAGCCCTCCTACAATGAGCAGTTCTTC

len: 13
abundance: once
j_gene: TRBJ2-5
v_gene: TRBV25-1
d_gene: -
CDR3aa: CASSEQGLETQYF
CDR3nt: TGTGCCAGCAGTGAGCAAGGGTTAGAGACCCAGTACTTC

len: 17
abundance: -
j_gene: TRBJ1-4
v_gene: TRBV7-8
d_gene: TRBD1
CDR3aa: CASSSTGTAATNEKLFF
CDR3nt: TGTGCCAGCAGCTCCACCGGGACAGCAGCAACTAATGAAAAACTGTTTTTT

len: 15
abundance: -
j_gene: TRBJ2-3
v_gene: TRBV7-3
d_gene: -
CDR3aa: CASRRNGASTDTQYF
CDR3nt: TGTGCCAGCCGGAGGAACGGGGCAAGCACAGATACGCAGTATTTT

len: 14
abundance: once
j_gene: TRBJ2-7
v_gene: TRBV28
d_gene: -
CDR3aa: CASAPAKGLGEQYF
CDR3nt: TGTGCCAGCGCCCCGGCCAAAGGGCTGGGGGAGCAGTACTTC

len: 15
abundance: -
j_gene: TRBJ1-1
v_gene: TRBV6-5
d_gene: TRBD1
CDR3aa: CASRGQGAGVTEAFF
CDR3nt: TGTGCCAGCAGGGGACAGGGGGCGGGTGTGACTGAAGCTTTCTTT

len: 17
abundance: -
j_gene: TRBJ2-5
v_gene: TRBV7-6
d_gene: TRBD1
CDR3aa: CASSLVGGTGRQETQYF
CDR3nt: TGTGCCAGCAGCTTAGTCGGTGGGACAGGACGCCAAGAGACCCAGTACTTC

len: 15
abundance: -
j_gene: TRBJ2-4
v_gene: TRBV28
d_gene: TRBD2
CDR3aa: CASSLDGRAANIQYF
CDR3nt: TGTGCCAGCAGTTTAGATGGGAGGGCCGCAAACATTCAGTACTTC

len: 11
abundance: -
j_gene: TRBJ2-7
v_gene: TRBV7-9
d_gene: -
CDR3aa: CASSFVHEQYF
CDR3nt: TGTGCCAGCAGCTTCGTTCACGAGCAGTACTTC

len: 17
abundance: -
j_gene: TRBJ2-1
v_gene: TRBV27
d_gene: TRBD2
CDR3aa: CATSTSGGLRSYNEQFF
CDR3nt: TGTGCCACCTCGACTAGCGGGGGGTTAAGATCCTACAATGAGCAGTTCTTC

len: 16
abundance: -
j_gene: TRBJ1-5
v_gene: TRBV19
d_gene: -
CDR3aa: CASSPNWGGGNQPQHF
CDR3nt: TGTGCCAGTAGTCCCAACTGGGGTGGGGGCAATCAGCCCCAGCATTTT

len: 14
abundance: -
j_gene: TRBJ1-4
v_gene: TRBV14
d_gene: -
CDR3aa: CASSQGAWGEKLFF
CDR3nt: TGTGCCAGCAGCCAAGGGGCCTGGGGGGAAAAACTGTTTTTT

len: 16
abundance: -
j_gene: TRBJ2-1
v_gene: TRBV6-6
d_gene: TRBD2
CDR3aa: CASSYSGGSSYNEQFF
CDR3nt: TGTGCCAGCAGTTACTCTGGCGGGAGCTCCTACAATGAGCAGTTCTTC

len: 14
abundance: -
j_gene: TRBJ2-5
v_gene: TRBV4-1
d_gene: TRBD2
CDR3aa: CASSTLAEQETQYF
CDR3nt: TGCGCCAGCAGCACCCTAGCGGAACAAGAGACCCAGTACTTC

len: 14
abundance: -
j_gene: TRBJ2-7
v_gene: TRBV5-1
d_gene: TRBD1
CDR3aa: CASSYGQGAYEQYF
CDR3nt: TGCGCCAGCAGTTACGGACAGGGGGCCTACGAGCAGTACTTC

len: 13
abundance: -
j_gene: TRBJ1-5
v_gene: TRBV5-6
d_gene: -
CDR3aa: CASSLYGDQPQHF
CDR3nt: TGTGCCAGCAGCTTGTACGGGGATCAGCCCCAGCATTTT